The 12 T cell receptor beta chains presented below share a single source sample, sequenced in a study of cytomegalovirus exposure and HLA in healthy donors. Assay used: immunoSEQ multiplex PCR; TCRdb lists only in-frame clones, some missing. The data show around 60,000 clones, about 96% seen once. Sequences were obtained from PBMCs. These receptors were taken from a young woman in good health and CMV-seronegative.

The V call is TRBV6-5, the J call TRBJ1-5, with D unresolved. This CDR3 region has 15 residues. Germline CDR1 MNHEY, CDR2 SVGAGI. The V end was cut by 0 bases, the J end by 0 bases, with 6 bases between. The DNA of the CDR3 is TGTGCCAGCAGTTACTCGGCGGTTAGCAATCAGCCCCAGCATTTT. Encoded protein: CASSYSAVSNQPQHF.

The chain is built from TRBV19 and TRBJ2-5; tentative D call: TRBD2 (5 bases). This CDR3 has 12 amino acids. V gave up 9 bases and J gave up 4 bases, with 12 bases separating them. Per germline, CDR1 LNHDA and CDR2 SQIVND (reference sequence). For the CDR3, the DNA is TGTGCCAGCCGAGGGTTGGCAGAGACCCAGTACTTC. It translates to CASRGLAETQYF.

This chain joins TRBV7-8 and TRBJ2-5, with 8 bases identical to TRBD2. The CDR3 runs to 15 residues. V lost 7 bases and J lost 1; bases outside the gene matches: 8. Looked up from germline, CDR1 is SGHVS and CDR2 is FQNEAQ. The CDR3 region is CASTRQAGAQETQYF. CDR3 nucleotides: TGTGCCAGCACCCGACAAGCGGGGGCCCAAGAGACCCAGTACTTC.

The chain joins TRBV18 to TRBJ2-1, with D tentatively TRBD2 (5 bases). V dropped 5 bases and J dropped 4 bases, with 21 bases sitting between them. This CDR3 is built from 17 residues. Germline CDR1 and CDR2: KGHSH and LQKENI. CDR3 DNA: TGTGCCAGCTCAAACCGGCGGCTAGCCCCCCTTTACAATGAGCAGTTCTTC. It is translated as CASSNRRLAPLYNEQFF.

The CDR3 nucleotides read TGTGCCAGCAGTTACCCCCGGTCGGGGAGTCGGGGCGAGCAGTACTTC. Amino acids: CASSYPRSGSRGEQYF. The gene calls are TRBV6-6 and TRBJ2-7; D possibly corresponds to TRBD2 (5 bases). CDR3 length: 16 amino acids. The V gene's germline CDR1 is MNHNY and CDR2 SVGAGI (reference sequence). The ends were cut back, 2 bases at V and 6 bases at J, with 20 bases in the middle.

J is TRBJ2-3 and V is TRBV29-1, with D hard to call. There are 17 residues in the CDR3. V was cut by 0 bases and J by 0 bases, with 16 bases left in between. Germline assignment: CDR1 SQVTM and CDR2 ANQGSEA. The CDR3 sequence: CSVEDLVAGLSTDTQYF. CDR3 in DNA: TGCAGCGTTGAAGATCTCGTGGCAGGTCTTAGCACAGATACGCAGTATTTT.

The chain has TRBV5-4 and TRBJ2-2; 9 bases fit TRBD1. This CDR3 spans 16 amino acids. Germline V CDR1 and CDR2: SGHNT, YYREEE (reference sequence). V lost 4 bases and J lost 3; bases outside the gene matches: 7. The CDR3: CASSRPGQGDTGELFF. CDR3 sequence (DNA): TGTGCCAGCAGCCGTCCGGGACAGGGAGACACCGGGGAGCTGTTTTTT.

The rearrangement uses TRBV25-1 and TRBJ2-7, with D uncertain. The CDR3 length is 14 residues. The V end lost 1 base, the J end lost 0 bases, and 7 bases lay between the germline ends. Germline-derived CDR1 and CDR2 are MGHDK and SYGVNS. This CDR3 is CASSESGHSYEQYF. The DNA for the CDR3 is TGTGCCAGCAGTGAATCTGGCCACTCCTACGAGCAGTACTTC.

The V and J genes are TRBV7-2 and TRBJ2-1; D gene ambiguous. CDR3 length: 14 amino acids. CDR1 and CDR2 (germline): SGHTA, FQGNSA. With 5 bases removed from V and 8 bases from J, the gap between germline ends came to 16 bases. The CDR3 is CASSPPSVNYEQFF. The DNA of the CDR3 is TGTGCCAGCAGCCCCCCGTCGGTTAACTATGAGCAGTTCTTC.

This chain links TRBV10-2 with TRBJ1-1; tentative D call: TRBD1 (5 bases). This CDR3 has 15 amino acids. CDR1 is WSHSY, CDR2 SAAADI, per germline. V lost 3 bases and J lost 0, with 11 bases in between. CDR3 sequence: CASSDGGGMNTEAFF. CDR3 sequence (DNA): TGCGCCAGCAGTGACGGGGGGGGGATGAACACTGAAGCTTTCTTT.

The genes are TRBV15 and TRBJ2-7; 8 bases align to TRBD1. Germline V gene data show CDR1 as LNHNV and CDR2 as YYDKDF (reference sequence). This CDR3 has 16 amino acids. J was trimmed by 3 bases and V by 0 bases; bases with no gene match: 7. CDR3 in DNA: TGTGCCACCAGCAGAGATCCCGGGACAGGTAACTACGAGCAGTACTTC. It is translated as CATSRDPGTGNYEQYF.

The V and J genes are TRBV28 and TRBJ1-1; D may be TRBD1 (5 bases). Germline V gene sequence: CDR1 MDHEN, CDR2 SYDVKM. Trimming took 6 bases from V and 11 from J, leaving 25 bases between them. The CDR3 is made up of 15 amino acids. CDR3 coding DNA: TGTGCCAGCAGCTCCCGGCGGAGGGGCTCTCTTATGGCTTTCTTT. Its protein product is CASSSRRRGSLMAFF.